The entry below describes one T cell receptor (beta chain). Amplification by 5'RACE using constant-segment primers produced TCR alpha and TCR beta cDNA libraries that carried sample barcodes and UMIs. TCRdb independently ran MiXCR on the 5' RACE reads; one entry per CDR3 protein. Of about 610,000 distinct CDR3 sequences listed, roughly 17% are singletons. This record comes from a study of T-cell memory formation after mild COVID-19. The CDR3 has 18 residues. With 0 bases clipped from V and 11 bases from J, the junction kept 15 bases outside the gene matches. CDR1 and CDR2 (germline): SGHRS, YFSETQ. The receptor's source is an adult woman who had mild COVID-19 (a few samples of this study predate the infection). Cell type and time point are not known. J is TRBJ2-7 and V is TRBV5-1; 15 nucleotides align to TRBD2. The sequenced sample was PBMCs or a T cell subset sorted from them (not recorded which). Written as DNA, the CDR3 is TGCGCCAGCAGCTTGGAGGGCCCGGGACTAGCGGGAGGAGCCGTTGAGTACTTC. This encodes CASSLEGPGLAGGAVEYF.